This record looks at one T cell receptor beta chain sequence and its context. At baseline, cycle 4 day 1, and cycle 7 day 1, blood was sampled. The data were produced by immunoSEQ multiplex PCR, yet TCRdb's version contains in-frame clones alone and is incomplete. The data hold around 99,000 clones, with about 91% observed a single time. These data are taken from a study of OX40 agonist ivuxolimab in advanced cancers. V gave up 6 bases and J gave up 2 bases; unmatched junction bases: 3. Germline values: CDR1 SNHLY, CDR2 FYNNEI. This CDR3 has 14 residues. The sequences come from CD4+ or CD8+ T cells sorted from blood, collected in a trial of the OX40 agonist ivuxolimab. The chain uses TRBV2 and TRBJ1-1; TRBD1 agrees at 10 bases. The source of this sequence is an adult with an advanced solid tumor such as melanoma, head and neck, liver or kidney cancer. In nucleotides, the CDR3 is TGTGCCAGCAGGGACAGGGGGGCTAACACTGAAGCTTTCTTT. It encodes CASRDRGANTEAFF.